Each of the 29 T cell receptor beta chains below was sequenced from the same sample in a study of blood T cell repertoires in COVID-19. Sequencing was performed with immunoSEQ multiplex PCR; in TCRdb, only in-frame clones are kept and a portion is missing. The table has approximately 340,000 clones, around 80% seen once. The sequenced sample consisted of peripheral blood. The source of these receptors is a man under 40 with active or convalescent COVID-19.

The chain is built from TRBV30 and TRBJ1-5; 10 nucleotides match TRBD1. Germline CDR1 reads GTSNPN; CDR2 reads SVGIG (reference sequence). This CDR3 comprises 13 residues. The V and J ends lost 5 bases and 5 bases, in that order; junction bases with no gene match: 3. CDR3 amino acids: CAWAGTGDQPQHF. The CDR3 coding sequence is TGTGCCTGGGCCGGGACAGGGGATCAGCCCCAGCATTTT.

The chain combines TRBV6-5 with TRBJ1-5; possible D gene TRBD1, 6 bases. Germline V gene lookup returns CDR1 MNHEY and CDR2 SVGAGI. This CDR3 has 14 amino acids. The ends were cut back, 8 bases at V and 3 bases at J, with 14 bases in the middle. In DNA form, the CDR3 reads TGTGCCAGCGCCGTACAGGGCTCCAATCAGCCCCAGCATTTT. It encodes CASAVQGSNQPQHF.

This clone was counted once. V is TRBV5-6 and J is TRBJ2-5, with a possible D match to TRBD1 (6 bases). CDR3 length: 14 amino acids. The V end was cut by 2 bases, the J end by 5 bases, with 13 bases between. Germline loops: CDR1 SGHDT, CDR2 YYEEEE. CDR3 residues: CASSFRDMGETQYF. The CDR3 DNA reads TGTGCCAGCAGCTTCCGGGACATGGGGGAGACCCAGTACTTC.

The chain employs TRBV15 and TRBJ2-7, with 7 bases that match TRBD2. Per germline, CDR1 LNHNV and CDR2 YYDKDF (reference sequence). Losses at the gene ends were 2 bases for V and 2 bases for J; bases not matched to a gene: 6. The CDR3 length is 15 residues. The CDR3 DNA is TGTGCCACCAGCAGATCCGGGACTAAAACCTACGAGCAGTACTTC. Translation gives CATSRSGTKTYEQYF.

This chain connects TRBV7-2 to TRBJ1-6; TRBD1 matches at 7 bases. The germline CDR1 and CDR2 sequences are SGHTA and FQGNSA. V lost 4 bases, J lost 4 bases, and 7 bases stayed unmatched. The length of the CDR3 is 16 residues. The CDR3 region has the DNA TGTGCCAGCAGCTCCGCCGGGACAGATTATAATTCACCCCTCCACTTT. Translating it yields CASSSAGTDYNSPLHF.

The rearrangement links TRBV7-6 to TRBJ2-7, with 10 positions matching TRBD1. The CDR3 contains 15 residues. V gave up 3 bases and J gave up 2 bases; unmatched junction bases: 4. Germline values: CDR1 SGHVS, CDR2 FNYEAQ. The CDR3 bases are TGTGCCAGCAGCTTTGGGACAGGGGAAGCCTACGAGCAGTACTTC. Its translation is CASSFGTGEAYEQYF.

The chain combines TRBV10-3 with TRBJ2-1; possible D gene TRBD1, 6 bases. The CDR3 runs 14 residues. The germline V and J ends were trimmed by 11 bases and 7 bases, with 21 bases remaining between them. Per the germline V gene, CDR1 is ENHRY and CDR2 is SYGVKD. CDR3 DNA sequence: TGTGCCGCCTCGTCGGGACATCCGGGAAATGAGCAGTTCTTC. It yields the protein CAASSGHPGNEQFF.

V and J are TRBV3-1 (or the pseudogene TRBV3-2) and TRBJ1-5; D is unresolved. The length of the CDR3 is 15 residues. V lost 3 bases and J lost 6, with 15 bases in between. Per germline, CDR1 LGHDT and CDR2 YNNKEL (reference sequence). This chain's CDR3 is CASSQDHTGGQPQHF. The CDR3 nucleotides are TGTGCCAGCAGCCAGGATCACACTGGAGGTCAGCCCCAGCATTTT.

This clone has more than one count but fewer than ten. In DNA, the CDR3 is TGTGCCAGCAGCTTAATGCGAGCGGGTGGCGGGGAGCTGTTTTTT. Translated: CASSLMRAGGGELFF. The chain employs TRBV11-2 and TRBJ2-2, with D possibly matching TRBD2 (6 bases). There are 15 residues in the CDR3. Germline V gives CDR1 SGHAT, CDR2 FQNNGV. V lost 2 bases and J lost 7, with 14 bases in between.

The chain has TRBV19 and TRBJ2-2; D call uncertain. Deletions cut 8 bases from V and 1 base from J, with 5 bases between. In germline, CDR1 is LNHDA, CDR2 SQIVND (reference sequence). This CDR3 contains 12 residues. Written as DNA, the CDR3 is TGTGCCAGTGTAGAGAACACCGGGGAGCTGTTTTTT. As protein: CASVENTGELFF. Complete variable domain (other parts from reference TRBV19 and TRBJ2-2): DGGITQSPKYLFRKEGQNVTLSCEQNLNHDAMYWYRQDPGQGLRLIYYSQIVNDFQKGDIAEGYSVSREKKESFPLTVTSAQKNPTAFYLCASVENTGELFFGEGSRLTVL.

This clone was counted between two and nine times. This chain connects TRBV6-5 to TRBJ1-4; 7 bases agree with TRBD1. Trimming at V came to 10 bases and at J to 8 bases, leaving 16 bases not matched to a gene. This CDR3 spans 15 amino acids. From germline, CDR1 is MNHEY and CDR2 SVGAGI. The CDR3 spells CATRGPGQLNEKLFF. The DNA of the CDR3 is TGTGCCACCCGTGGCCCGGGACAGCTAAACGAAAAACTGTTTTTT.

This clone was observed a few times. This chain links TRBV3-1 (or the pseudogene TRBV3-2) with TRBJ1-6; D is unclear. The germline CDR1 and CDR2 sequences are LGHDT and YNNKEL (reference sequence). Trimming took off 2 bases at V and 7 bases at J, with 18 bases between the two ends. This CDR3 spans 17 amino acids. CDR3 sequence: CASSQTSMGAGNSPLHF. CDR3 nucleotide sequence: TGTGCCAGCAGCCAAACCTCAATGGGAGCCGGGAATTCACCCCTCCACTTT.

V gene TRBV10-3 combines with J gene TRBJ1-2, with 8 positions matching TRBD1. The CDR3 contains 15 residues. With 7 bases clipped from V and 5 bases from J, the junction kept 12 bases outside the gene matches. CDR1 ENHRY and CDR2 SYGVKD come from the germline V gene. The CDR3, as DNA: TGTGCCATCACTTGGACAGGGAGAGTAGGGTATGGCTACACCTTC. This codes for CAITWTGRVGYGYTF.

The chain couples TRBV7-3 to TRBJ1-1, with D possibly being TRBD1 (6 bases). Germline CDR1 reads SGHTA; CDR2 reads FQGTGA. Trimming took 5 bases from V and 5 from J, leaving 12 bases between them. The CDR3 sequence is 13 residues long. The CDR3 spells CASSATGWTEAFF. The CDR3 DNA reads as TGTGCCAGCAGCGCTACAGGGTGGACTGAAGCTTTCTTT.

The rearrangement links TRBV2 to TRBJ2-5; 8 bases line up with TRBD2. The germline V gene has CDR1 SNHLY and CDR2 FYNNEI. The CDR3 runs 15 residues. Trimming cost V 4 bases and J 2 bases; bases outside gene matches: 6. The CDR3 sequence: CASSGTAGGQETQYF. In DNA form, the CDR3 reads TGTGCCAGCAGTGGCACCGCGGGGGGTCAAGAGACCCAGTACTTC.

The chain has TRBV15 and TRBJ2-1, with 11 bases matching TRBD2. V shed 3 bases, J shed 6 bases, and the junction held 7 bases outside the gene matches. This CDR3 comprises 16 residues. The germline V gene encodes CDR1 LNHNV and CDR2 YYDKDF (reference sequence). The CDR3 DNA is TGTGCCACCAGCAGTGGACCGGGACTAGCGGTCAATGAGCAGTTCTTC. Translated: CATSSGPGLAVNEQFF.

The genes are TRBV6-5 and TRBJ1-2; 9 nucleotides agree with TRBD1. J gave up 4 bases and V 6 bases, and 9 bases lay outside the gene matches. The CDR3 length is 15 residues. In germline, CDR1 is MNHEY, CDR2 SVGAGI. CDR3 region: CASRGQGQSVYGYTF. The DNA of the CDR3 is TGTGCCAGCAGGGGACAGGGCCAAAGCGTCTATGGCTACACCTTC.

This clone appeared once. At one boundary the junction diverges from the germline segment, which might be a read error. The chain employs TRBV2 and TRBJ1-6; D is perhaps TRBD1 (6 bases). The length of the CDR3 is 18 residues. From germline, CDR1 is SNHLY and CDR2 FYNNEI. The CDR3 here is CASREGGAPSSYNSPLHF. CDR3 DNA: TGTGCCAGCCGTGAGGGGGGAGCCCCTAGCTCCTATAATTCACCCCTCCACTTT.

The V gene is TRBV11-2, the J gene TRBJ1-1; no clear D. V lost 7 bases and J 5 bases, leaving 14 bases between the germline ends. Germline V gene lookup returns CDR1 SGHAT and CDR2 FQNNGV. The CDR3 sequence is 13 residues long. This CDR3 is CASTIAGNTEAFF. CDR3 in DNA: TGTGCCAGCACGATAGCGGGGAATACTGAAGCTTTCTTT.

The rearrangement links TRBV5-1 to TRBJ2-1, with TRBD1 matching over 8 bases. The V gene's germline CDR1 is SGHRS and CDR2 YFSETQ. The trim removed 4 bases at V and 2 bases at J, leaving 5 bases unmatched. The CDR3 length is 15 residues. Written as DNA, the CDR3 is TGCGCCAGCAGCCCGGACAGGGTGGCCTACAATGAGCAGTTCTTC. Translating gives CASSPDRVAYNEQFF.

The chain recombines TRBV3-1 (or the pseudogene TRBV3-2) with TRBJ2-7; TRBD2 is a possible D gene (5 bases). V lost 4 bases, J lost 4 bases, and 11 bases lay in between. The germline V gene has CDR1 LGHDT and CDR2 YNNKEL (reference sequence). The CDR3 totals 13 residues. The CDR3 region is CASSPRGGYEQYF. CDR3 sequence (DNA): TGTGCCAGCAGCCCCCGAGGAGGTTACGAGCAGTACTTC.

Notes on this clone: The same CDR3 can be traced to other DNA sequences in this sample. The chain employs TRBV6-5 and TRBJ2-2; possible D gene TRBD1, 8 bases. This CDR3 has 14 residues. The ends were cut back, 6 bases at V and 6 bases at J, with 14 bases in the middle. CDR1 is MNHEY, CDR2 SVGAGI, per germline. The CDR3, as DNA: TGTGCCAGCAGCCGACAGGGGAGGGCCGGGGAGCTGTTTTTT. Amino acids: CASSRQGRAGELFF.

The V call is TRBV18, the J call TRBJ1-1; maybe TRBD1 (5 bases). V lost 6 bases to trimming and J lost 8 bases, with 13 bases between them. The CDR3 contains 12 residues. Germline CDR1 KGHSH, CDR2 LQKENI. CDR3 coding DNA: TGTGCCAGCTCTCGACAGCAACAAGAAGCTTTCTTT. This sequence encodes CASSRQQQEAFF.

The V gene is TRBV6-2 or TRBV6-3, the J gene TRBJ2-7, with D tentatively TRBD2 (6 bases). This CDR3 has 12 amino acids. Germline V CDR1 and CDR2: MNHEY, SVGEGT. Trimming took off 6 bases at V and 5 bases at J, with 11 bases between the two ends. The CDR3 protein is CASSYSGHEQYF. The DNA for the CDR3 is TGTGCCAGCAGCTATAGCGGCCACGAGCAGTACTTC.

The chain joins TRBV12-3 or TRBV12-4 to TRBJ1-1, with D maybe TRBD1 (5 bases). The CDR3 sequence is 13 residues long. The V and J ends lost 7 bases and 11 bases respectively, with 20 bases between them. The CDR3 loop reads CASTAITGNRAFF. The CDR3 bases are TGTGCCAGCACCGCCATAACAGGAAATAGGGCTTTCTTT.

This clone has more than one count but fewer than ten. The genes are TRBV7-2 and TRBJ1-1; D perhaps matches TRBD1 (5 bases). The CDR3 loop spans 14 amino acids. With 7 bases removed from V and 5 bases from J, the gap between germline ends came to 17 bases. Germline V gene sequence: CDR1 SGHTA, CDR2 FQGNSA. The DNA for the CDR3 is TGTGCCAGCACTAGCAGAGCCGGGGGAACTGAAGCTTTCTTT. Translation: CASTSRAGGTEAFF. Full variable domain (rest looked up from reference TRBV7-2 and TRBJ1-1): GAGVSQSPSNKVTEKGKDVELRCDPISGHTALYWYRQSLGQGLEFLIYFQGNSAPDKSGLPSDRFSAERTGGSVSTLTIQRTQQEDSAVYLCASTSRAGGTEAFFGQGTRLTVV.

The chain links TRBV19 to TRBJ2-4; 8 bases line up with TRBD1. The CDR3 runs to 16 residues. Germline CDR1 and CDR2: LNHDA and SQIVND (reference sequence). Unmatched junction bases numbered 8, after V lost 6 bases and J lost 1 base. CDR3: CASRPGQGEAKNIQYF. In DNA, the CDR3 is TGTGCCAGTAGACCCGGACAGGGAGAGGCCAAAAACATTCAGTACTTC. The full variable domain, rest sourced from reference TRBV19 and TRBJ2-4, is DGGITQSPKYLFRKEGQNVTLSCEQNLNHDAMYWYRQDPGQGLRLIYYSQIVNDFQKGDIAEGYSVSREKKESFPLTVTSAQKNPTAFYLCASRPGQGEAKNIQYFGAGTRLSVL.

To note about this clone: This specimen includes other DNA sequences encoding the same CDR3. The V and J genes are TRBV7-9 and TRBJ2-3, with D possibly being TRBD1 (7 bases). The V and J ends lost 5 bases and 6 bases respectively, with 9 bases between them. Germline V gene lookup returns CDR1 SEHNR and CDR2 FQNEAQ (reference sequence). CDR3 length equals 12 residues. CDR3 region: CASSPGGDTQYF. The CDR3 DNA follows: TGTGCCAGCAGCCCAGGGGGGGATACGCAGTATTTT.

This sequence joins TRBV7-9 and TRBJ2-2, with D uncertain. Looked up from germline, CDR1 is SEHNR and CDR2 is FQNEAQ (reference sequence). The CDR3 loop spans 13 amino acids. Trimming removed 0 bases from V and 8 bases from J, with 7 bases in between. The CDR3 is CASSLAGQGELFF. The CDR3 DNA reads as TGTGCCAGCAGCTTAGCGGGCCAGGGGGAGCTGTTTTTT.